The 21 T cell receptor beta chains below were found in one sample sequenced in a study of T cell responses to AZD1222 COVID-19 vaccine. Using immunoSEQ multiplex PCR, the repertoire was profiled, and TCRdb retains in-frame clones only, with some absent. The repertoire includes about 96,000 clones, roughly nine tenths of them detected once, and 1.6% sits in the top ten. Specimen: peripheral blood, collected on day 0 of AZD1222 vaccination. These receptors all stem from an adult in good health.

This clone was found once. This rearrangement joins TRBV9 to TRBJ1-2, with 9 bases fitting TRBD1. V lost 3 bases and J lost 6; bases outside the gene matches: 3. This CDR3 region has 13 residues. The germline gives CDR1 SGDLS, CDR2 YYNGEE. This CDR3 reads CASSARTGDGYTF. In DNA, the CDR3 is TGTGCCAGCAGCGCAAGGACAGGGGATGGCTACACCTTC.

J is TRBJ1-2 and V is TRBV29-1; 8 bases map to TRBD1. CDR1 and CDR2 from the germline V gene are SQVTM and ANQGSEA. The trim removed 0 bases at V and 7 bases at J, leaving 10 bases unmatched. The CDR3 spans 15 residues. CDR3: CSVEDRGRGRGGYTF. The DNA of the CDR3 is TGCAGCGTTGAAGATCGTGGCAGGGGGCGCGGTGGCTACACCTTC.

The chain employs TRBV3-1 (or the pseudogene TRBV3-2) and TRBJ1-6; 8 nucleotides line up with TRBD1. The germline V gene encodes CDR1 LGHDT and CDR2 YNNKEL (reference sequence). The CDR3 extends over 15 amino acids. J gave up 7 bases and V 2 bases, and 4 bases lay outside the gene matches. The CDR3 loop is CASSQTRGRNSPLHF. For the CDR3, the DNA is TGTGCCAGCAGCCAAACCAGGGGGCGAAATTCACCCCTCCACTTT.

The chain joins TRBV9 to TRBJ2-5; TRBD2 matches at 7 bases. The germline CDR1 and CDR2 sequences are SGDLS and YYNGEE. The CDR3 runs 15 residues. V trimming: 3 bases; J trimming: 3 bases; junction bases outside the gene matches: 8. In DNA form, the CDR3 reads TGTGCCAGCAGCGGCGGGGGTGCGGGGGAAGAGACCCAGTACTTC. Its translation is CASSGGGAGEETQYF.

The chain employs TRBV6-5 and TRBJ2-3, with TRBD2 as a possible D gene (6 bases). V lost 0 bases to trimming and J lost 1 base, with 8 bases between them. CDR3 size: 15 residues. Germline values: CDR1 MNHEY, CDR2 SVGAGI. The CDR3 bases are TGTGCCAGCAGTTACTCCGGGGGACGCACAGATACGCAGTATTTT. As protein: CASSYSGGRTDTQYF.

The chain links TRBV18 to TRBJ1-1; perhaps TRBD1 as D (6 bases). The CDR3 extends over 14 amino acids. Trimming stripped 3 bases from V and 6 bases from J, with 14 bases between. The germline CDR1 and CDR2 sequences are KGHSH and LQKENI. CDR3 amino acids: CASSPQGLGSEAFF. CDR3 bases: TGTGCCAGCTCACCTCAGGGGCTTGGGTCTGAAGCTTTCTTT.

This chain connects TRBV2 to TRBJ2-1; D is unclear. The CDR3 covers 14 residues. Trimming pared 6 bases from V and 9 bases from J, leaving 18 bases between. Germline assignment: CDR1 SNHLY and CDR2 FYNNEI. The CDR3 loop reads CASSPGRSLGEQFF. In nucleotides, the CDR3 is TGTGCCAGCAGCCCCGGCAGGAGCCTTGGTGAGCAGTTCTTC. Based on the CDR3 plus reference TRBV2 and TRBJ2-1, the full variable domain is EPEVTQTPSHQVTQMGQEVILRCVPISNHLYFYWYRQILGQKVEFLVSFYNNEISEKSEIFDDQFSVERPDGSNFTLKIRSTKLEDSAMYFCASSPGRSLGEQFFGPGTRLTVL.

The rearrangement uses TRBV11-2 and TRBJ1-1; 10 bases align to TRBD1. The ends lost 4 bases at V and 1 base at J; junction bases unmatched: 0. Germline values: CDR1 SGHAT, CDR2 FQNNGV. The CDR3 loop spans 14 amino acids. For the CDR3, the DNA is TGTGCCAGCAGCTGGACAGGGGGGAACACTGAAGCTTTCTTT. Translation: CASSWTGGNTEAFF.

V and J are TRBV29-1 and TRBJ1-2; D ambiguous. The CDR3 consists of 11 residues. V dropped 0 bases and J dropped 11 bases, with 10 bases sitting between them. The germline CDR1 and CDR2 sequences are SQVTM and ANQGSEA. The chain's CDR3 is CSVEEKGGYTF. DNA of the CDR3: TGCAGCGTTGAAGAAAAGGGCGGATACACCTTC.

V gene TRBV11-2 combines with J gene TRBJ2-3; no reliable D call. The CDR3 has 13 residues. Per germline, CDR1 SGHAT and CDR2 FQNNGV. Trimming took 2 bases from V and 3 from J, leaving 6 bases between them. The CDR3 here is CASSLPTTDTQYF. The CDR3 nucleotides read TGTGCCAGCAGCTTACCGACTACAGATACGCAGTATTTT.

This clone was recorded once. The V call is TRBV29-1, the J call TRBJ1-1; no reliable D call. This CDR3 region has 13 residues. The V end lost 3 bases, the J end lost 0 bases, and 8 bases lay between the germline ends. The germline CDR1 and CDR2 sequences are SQVTM and ANQGSEA. The CDR3 bases are TGCAGCGTTGAGTACAGTATGAACACTGAAGCTTTCTTT. Translating it yields CSVEYSMNTEAFF.

The gene calls are TRBV5-1 and TRBJ1-4; D call uncertain. Germline V gene lookup returns CDR1 SGHRS and CDR2 YFSETQ. The CDR3 has 15 amino acids. V was clipped by 4 bases and J by 5 bases, with 15 bases between them. CDR3 loop: CASSTLFGENEKLFF. CDR3 coding DNA: TGCGCCAGCAGCACCCTCTTTGGCGAGAATGAAAAACTGTTTTTT.

CDR3 sequence: CASSYPDRPEAFF. CDR3 DNA: TGTGCCAGCAGTTACCCCGACAGACCTGAAGCTTTCTTT. This chain joins TRBV6-5 and TRBJ1-1; possible D gene TRBD1, 5 bases. The CDR3 loop spans 13 amino acids. Germline lookup yields CDR1 MNHEY and CDR2 SVGAGI. Trimming shortened V by 2 bases and J by 6 bases, and 10 bases separated the two germline ends.

The J gene is TRBJ1-2, the V gene TRBV19; 7 positions agree with TRBD1. V lost 2 bases and J lost 8; bases outside the gene matches: 8. There are 14 residues in the CDR3. CDR1 is LNHDA and CDR2 is SQIVND in the germline V gene (reference sequence). The CDR3 here is CASSILGGAEGYTF. The CDR3, as DNA: TGTGCCAGTAGTATACTAGGGGGCGCGGAGGGCTACACCTTC.

The rearrangement joins TRBV28 to TRBJ1-3, with a tentative D call TRBD1 (5 bases). Trimming shortened V by 2 bases and J by 0 bases, and 14 bases separated the two germline ends. CDR1 is MDHEN, CDR2 SYDVKM, per germline. The CDR3 has 17 amino acids. CDR3 residues: CASSLVSAGSSGNTIYF. CDR3 DNA: TGTGCCAGCAGTTTAGTTTCGGCAGGGAGCTCTGGAAACACCATATATTTT.

This clone showed up just a few times. V is TRBV4-3 and J is TRBJ2-1; 7 positions agree with TRBD2. This CDR3 is built from 17 residues. Germline CDR1 reads LGHNA; CDR2 reads YSLEER. Unmatched junction bases numbered 12, after V lost 3 bases and J lost 4 bases. CDR3 in DNA: TGCGCCAGCAGCCAGAACGGGGGGAGTGGTTCGTACAATGAGCAGTTCTTC. This translates into CASSQNGGSGSYNEQFF.

This chain joins TRBV29-1 and TRBJ1-1; no reliable D call. Trimming removed 2 bases at V and 3 bases at J, with 16 bases between. The CDR3 length is 15 residues. The germline V gene encodes CDR1 SQVTM and CDR2 ANQGSEA. The CDR3 region is CSVESRRAAYTEAFF. CDR3 in DNA: TGCAGCGTTGAATCTCGTAGGGCGGCGTACACTGAAGCTTTCTTT.

The chain couples TRBV7-2 to TRBJ2-2, with 9 nucleotides matching TRBD2. Germline CDR1 SGHTA, CDR2 FQGNSA. The CDR3 spans 16 residues. Unmatched junction bases numbered 10, after V lost 5 bases and J lost 6 bases. The CDR3 region is CASSINPGLAPGELFF. CDR3 sequence (DNA): TGTGCCAGCAGCATCAACCCGGGACTAGCACCCGGGGAGCTGTTTTTT.

The J gene is TRBJ2-7, the V gene TRBV7-8, with 11 positions matching TRBD2. The CDR3 totals 14 residues. Trimming at V came to 5 bases and at J to 2 bases, leaving 2 bases not matched to a gene. Per germline, CDR1 SGHVS and CDR2 FQNEAQ. This CDR3 reads CASSAGLAAYEQYF. The CDR3 DNA reads TGTGCCAGCAGCGCGGGACTAGCGGCCTACGAGCAGTACTTC.

V and J are TRBV7-3 and TRBJ1-6; D not certain. The CDR3 is 15 amino acids. The germline V gene has CDR1 SGHTA and CDR2 FQGTGA. The V end was cut by 2 bases, the J end by 7 bases, with 12 bases between. DNA for the CDR3: TGTGCCAGCAGCTTAGGATCCTCGAGGAATTCACCCCTCCACTTT. Its translation: CASSLGSSRNSPLHF.

The chain links TRBV4-3 to TRBJ2-1, with D possibly being TRBD1 (6 bases). With 4 bases removed from V and 6 bases from J, the gap between germline ends came to 16 bases. CDR1 and CDR2 (germline): LGHNA, YSLEER. The CDR3 contains 15 residues. CDR3 region: CASSRGQRTSNEQFF. In nucleotides, the CDR3 is TGCGCCAGCAGCCGAGGACAGAGGACTTCCAATGAGCAGTTCTTC.